These T cell receptor beta chains were read from a single sample in a study of T cells expressing NK-cell markers. TCRdb reprocessed the 5' RACE reads; each CDR3 protein has one entry and no DNA is given. The repertoire table contains 150,000 or so distinct CDR3 sequences. Sequenced sample: blood T cells: a sorted CD56 or NKG2C T cell subset, CD4+ or CD8+ T cells, or bulk PBMC T cells (not recorded which). The receptors originated from a woman aged 50 to 65 in good health. CDR3s include the opening cysteine and the closing phenylalanine or tryptophan. Only part of the rows carry a size: once, few, many, or a class if the clone is expanded.

V gene: TRBV19; clone size: .; J gene: TRBJ1-2; CDR3 protein: CASSSEGFANYGYTF
V gene: TRBV9; clone size: .; J gene: TRBJ2-7; CDR3 protein: CASSVHWQGQPSEQYF
V gene: TRBV20-1; clone size: .; J gene: TRBJ2-1; CDR3 protein: CSAREGLAGIEQFF
V gene: TRBV6-2/TRBV6-3; clone size: .; J gene: TRBJ2-1; CDR3 protein: CASSYTGTSGREQFF
V gene: TRBV7-8; clone size: .; J gene: TRBJ1-5; CDR3 protein: CASSLSRGRQPQHF
V gene: TRBV24-1; clone size: .; J gene: TRBJ2-1; CDR3 protein: CATSDSAEGPYNEQFF
V gene: TRBV11-3; clone size: .; J gene: TRBJ1-1; CDR3 protein: CASSVDWEAFF
V gene: TRBV13; clone size: .; J gene: TRBJ2-1; CDR3 protein: CASSTDNNNEQFF
V gene: TRBV5-1; clone size: .; J gene: TRBJ2-1; CDR3 protein: CASDPDESAGNEQFF
V gene: TRBV12-3/TRBV12-4; clone size: .; J gene: TRBJ2-5; CDR3 protein: CASSLAWETQYF
V gene: TRBV5-5; clone size: medium-sized; J gene: TRBJ2-3; CDR3 protein: CASSRTSGRLTDTQYF
V gene: TRBV6-5; clone size: .; J gene: TRBJ1-1; CDR3 protein: CASSLFGTGAIENTEAFF
V gene: TRBV7-9; clone size: .; J gene: TRBJ1-1; CDR3 protein: CASSSRIAGLRFF
V gene: TRBV7-3; clone size: .; J gene: TRBJ2-6; CDR3 protein: CASSSGTLGANVLTF
V gene: TRBV5-1; clone size: .; J gene: TRBJ2-1; CDR3 protein: CASSVRTAQGEQFF
V gene: TRBV29-1; clone size: .; J gene: TRBJ2-3; CDR3 protein: CSPLHGDTDTQYF
V gene: TRBV7-8; clone size: .; J gene: TRBJ1-6; CDR3 protein: CASSLGGVGSPLHF
V gene: TRBV7-9; clone size: .; J gene: TRBJ2-1; CDR3 protein: CASSPSSYNEQFF
V gene: TRBV2; clone size: .; J gene: TRBJ2-1; CDR3 protein: CASQLAGLNEQFF
V gene: TRBV12-3/TRBV12-4; clone size: .; J gene: TRBJ2-1; CDR3 protein: CASSLKVAGGLEQFF
V gene: TRBV10-2; clone size: .; J gene: TRBJ1-1; CDR3 protein: CASSRQGMAPDAFF
V gene: TRBV6-2/TRBV6-3; clone size: .; J gene: TRBJ1-1; CDR3 protein: CVSRPDWAGNTEAFF
V gene: TRBV19; clone size: .; J gene: TRBJ1-5; CDR3 protein: CASSILGRTRSNQPQHF
V gene: TRBV29-1; clone size: .; J gene: TRBJ1-5; CDR3 protein: CSVEMGGGQPQHF
V gene: TRBV5-4; clone size: .; J gene: TRBJ1-1; CDR3 protein: CASSLGDGWTEAFF
V gene: TRBV6-5; clone size: .; J gene: TRBJ1-2; CDR3 protein: CASSYTWGFGYTF
V gene: TRBV5-1; clone size: .; J gene: TRBJ2-7; CDR3 protein: CASSLAGLGDEQYF
V gene: TRBV7-9; clone size: .; J gene: TRBJ2-4; CDR3 protein: CASSESTVNIQYF
V gene: TRBV4-1; clone size: .; J gene: TRBJ2-1; CDR3 protein: CASSQASWTAYNEQFF